These 19 T cell receptor beta chains were sequenced from one sample in a study of blood T cell repertoires in COVID-19. Clones were sequenced by immunoSEQ multiplex PCR, and TCRdb holds only the in-frame ones, with some missing. The data show under 130,000 clones, 85% seen once. Input material: peripheral blood. The origin of the receptors is a man aged 45-65 years with acute or convalescent COVID-19.

CDR3 DNA sequence: TGTGCCAGCAGTTACTCGTTTAAAGGGAGGTACTACGAGCAGTACTTC. Its protein is CASSYSFKGRYYEQYF. This chain connects TRBV6-5 to TRBJ2-7, with a weak D call TRBD2 (6 bases). The CDR3 covers 16 residues. V lost 0 bases and J 3 bases, leaving 15 bases between the germline ends. Germline lookup yields CDR1 MNHEY and CDR2 SVGAGI.

The CDR3 region is CASSIDRTGEGPLHF. The CDR3 DNA is TGTGCCAGTAGTATAGACCGGACAGGGGAAGGACCCCTCCACTTT. V and J are TRBV19 and TRBJ1-6; 9 bases line up with TRBD1. Per germline, CDR1 LNHDA and CDR2 SQIVND (reference sequence). Trimming cost V 0 bases and J 12 bases; bases outside gene matches: 6. This CDR3 is 15 amino acids long.

The gene calls are TRBV19 and TRBJ1-1; 8 bases line up with TRBD1. The CDR3 is 11 amino acids. Germline-derived CDR1 and CDR2 are LNHDA and SQIVND (reference sequence). The trim removed 8 bases at V and 6 bases at J, leaving 2 bases unmatched. The CDR3 spells CASWTGSEAFF. DNA for the CDR3: TGTGCCAGTTGGACAGGGTCTGAAGCTTTCTTT.

This clone was seen only a few times. This sequence joins TRBV5-1 and TRBJ2-7; D is unresolved. This CDR3 spans 14 amino acids. The V gene's germline CDR1 is SGHRS and CDR2 YFSETQ. Trimming removed 4 bases at V and 2 bases at J, with 13 bases between. CDR3 residues: CASSADKIAYEQYF. The CDR3 nucleotides read TGCGCCAGCAGCGCCGACAAGATCGCCTACGAGCAGTACTTC.

The gene calls are TRBV14 and TRBJ1-6; D is ambiguous. CDR1 SGHDN and CDR2 FVKESK come from the germline V gene. The germline V and J ends were trimmed by 4 bases and 10 bases, with 11 bases remaining between them. The CDR3 is made up of 13 amino acids. The CDR3 reads CASSPNRPSPLHF. The CDR3 DNA reads as TGTGCCAGCAGCCCTAACCGTCCCTCACCCCTCCACTTT.

The CDR3 DNA follows: TGCGCCAGCAGCTTGGCCTCAGAGGGTAATGAGCAGTTCTTC. Encoded protein: CASSLASEGNEQFF. The chain has TRBV5-1 and TRBJ2-1; a weak D match, TRBD2 (5 bases). The CDR3 extends over 14 amino acids. Trimming pared 0 bases from V and 7 bases from J, leaving 11 bases between. Germline lookup yields CDR1 SGHRS and CDR2 YFSETQ.

The rearrangement uses TRBV5-5 and TRBJ1-5; D uncertain. The CDR3 runs to 14 residues. Trimming pared 1 base from V and 2 bases from J, leaving 7 bases between. The germline V gene has CDR1 SGHKS and CDR2 YYEKEE (reference sequence). CDR3 coding DNA: TGTGCCAGCAGCTTGTTGTCGGGCAATCAGCCCCAGCATTTT. It encodes CASSLLSGNQPQHF.

This chain connects TRBV18 to TRBJ1-1; a possible D gene is TRBD1 (5 bases). The CDR3 consists of 13 residues. CDR1 and CDR2 from the germline V gene are KGHSH and LQKENI. Trimming took 6 bases from V and 3 from J, leaving 11 bases between them. The CDR3 region has the DNA TGTGCCAGCTCCGGTCTCAGGGACACTGAAGCTTTCTTT. Translated: CASSGLRDTEAFF.

The genes are TRBV18 and TRBJ2-5; TRBD1 agrees at 7 bases. With 5 bases clipped from V and 3 bases from J, the junction kept 9 bases outside the gene matches. CDR1 KGHSH and CDR2 LQKENI come from the germline V gene. The CDR3 covers 15 residues. The CDR3 spells CASSERQGTEETQYF. The CDR3 nucleotides read TGTGCCAGCTCAGAGAGACAGGGTACTGAAGAGACCCAGTACTTC.

This sequence joins TRBV7-3 and TRBJ1-3, with D uncertain. In germline, CDR1 is SGHTA, CDR2 FQGTGA. Trimming took 0 bases from V and 4 from J, leaving 4 bases between them. This CDR3 contains 13 residues. CDR3 in amino acids: CASSLTEGNTIYF. The CDR3 DNA reads TGTGCCAGCAGCTTAACAGAGGGAAACACCATATATTTT.

The chain carries TRBV12-5 and TRBJ2-3; 14 bases are a match to TRBD2. The V and J ends lost 4 bases and 2 bases, in that order; junction bases with no gene match: 5. Per the germline V gene, CDR1 is LGHNT and CDR2 is FRNRAP. The CDR3 length is 17 residues. Here the CDR3 DNA reads TGTGCTAGTGGTTGGGGGACTAGCGGGAGAACCACAGATACGCAGTATTTT. Translated, it gives CASGWGTSGRTTDTQYF.

The rearrangement joins TRBV19 to TRBJ2-7; no firm D call. Germline CDR1 is LNHDA and CDR2 is SQIVND (reference sequence). The V gene lost 7 bases and the J gene lost 0 bases, with 13 bases spanning the gap. The CDR3 spans 14 residues. CDR3 sequence reads: CASKVVPGSYEQYF. The DNA for the CDR3 is TGTGCCAGTAAGGTGGTCCCGGGCTCCTACGAGCAGTACTTC.

This clone was detected a few times. The chain combines TRBV11-3 with TRBJ2-6; TRBD1 is a possible D gene (6 bases). CDR3 size: 15 residues. Germline values: CDR1 SGHNT, CDR2 YENEEA. Trimming stripped 1 base from V and 4 bases from J, with 8 bases between. The CDR3 loop is CASSLAGDGANVLTF. In DNA form, the CDR3 reads TGTGCCAGCAGCTTAGCAGGGGACGGGGCCAACGTCCTGACTTTC.

This clone was seen only once. The chain is built from TRBV2 and TRBJ2-6; TRBD1 matches 7 bases. V shed 7 bases, J shed 0 bases, and the junction held 18 bases outside the gene matches. CDR1 is SNHLY, CDR2 FYNNEI, per germline. This CDR3 is 20 amino acids long. The CDR3 is CASTPRTGHYSSSGANVLTF. DNA of the CDR3: TGTGCCAGCACGCCCAGGACAGGCCACTATTCCTCCTCTGGGGCCAACGTCCTGACTTTC.

Only a few counts were recorded for this clone. The chain joins TRBV24-1 to TRBJ2-2; no reliable D call. V was shortened by 6 bases and J by 2 bases, with 6 bases between the two germline ends. CDR1 and CDR2 from the germline V gene are KGHDR and SFDVKD. This CDR3 contains 13 residues. CDR3 region: CATSSQNTGELFF. In DNA form, the CDR3 reads TGTGCCACCAGTTCCCAAAACACCGGGGAGCTGTTTTTT.

This chain connects TRBV2 to TRBJ1-1, with D possibly matching TRBD1 (5 bases). The germline gives CDR1 SNHLY, CDR2 FYNNEI. V was clipped by 2 bases and J by 8 bases, with 9 bases between them. The CDR3 is 12 amino acids. CDR3 bases: TGTGCCAGCAGTGAATTGGGGGGAGAAGCTTTCTTT. Its protein is CASSELGGEAFF.

V and J are TRBV6-5 and TRBJ2-7; no clear D gene. Germline CDR1 is MNHEY and CDR2 is SVGAGI. The length of the CDR3 is 12 residues. Trimming took off 5 bases at V and 3 bases at J, with 8 bases between the two ends. CDR3 sequence (DNA): TGTGCCAGCAGTCTTCACAGCTACGAGCAGTACTTC. Its protein product is CASSLHSYEQYF.

This chain connects TRBV10-2 to TRBJ1-2, with 7 bases matching TRBD1. The CDR3 length is 15 residues. Germline-derived CDR1 and CDR2 are WSHSY and SAAADI. Trimming removed 8 bases from V and 2 bases from J; junction bases left unmatched: 11. Written as DNA, the CDR3 is TGCGCCAGCGGGGATGACAGGGTAAACAACTATGGCTACACCTTC. It codes for CASGDDRVNNYGYTF.

The chain carries TRBV5-5 and TRBJ1-6; 11 nucleotides match TRBD1. This CDR3 is built from 15 residues. Trimming removed 6 bases from V and 5 bases from J; junction bases left unmatched: 4. Looked up from germline, CDR1 is SGHKS and CDR2 is YYEKEE (reference sequence). The CDR3 nucleotides are TGTGCCAGCAACGGACAGGGGGCTAATAATTCACCCCTCCACTTT. This sequence encodes CASNGQGANNSPLHF. The full variable domain, with the rest looked up from reference TRBV5-5 and TRBJ1-6, is DAGVTQSPTHLIKTRGQQVTLRCSPISGHKSVSWYQQVLGQGPQFIFQYYEKEERGRGNFPDRFSARQFPNYSSELNVNALLLGDSALYLCASNGQGANNSPLHFGNGTRLTVT.